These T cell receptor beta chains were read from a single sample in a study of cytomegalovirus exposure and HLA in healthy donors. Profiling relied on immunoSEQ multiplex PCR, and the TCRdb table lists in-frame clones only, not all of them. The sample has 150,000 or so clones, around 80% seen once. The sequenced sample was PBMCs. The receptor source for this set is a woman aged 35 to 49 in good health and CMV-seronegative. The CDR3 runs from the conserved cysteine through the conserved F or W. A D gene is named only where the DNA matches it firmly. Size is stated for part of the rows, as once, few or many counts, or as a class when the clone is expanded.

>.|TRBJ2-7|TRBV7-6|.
TGTGCCAGCAGCCGGGACACAAGCTACGAGCAGTACTTC
CASSRDTSYEQYF
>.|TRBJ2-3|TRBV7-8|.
TGTGCCAGCAGCTTAGACGTACAGCCCTTACCGGGGGATACGCAGTATTTT
CASSLDVQPLPGDTQYF
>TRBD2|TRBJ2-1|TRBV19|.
TGTGCCACCACCCGGACTAGCGGGATAAATGAGCAGTTCTTC
CATTRTSGINEQFF
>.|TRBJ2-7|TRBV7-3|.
TGTGCCAGCAGCTTAGGCGGTTACTACGAGCAGTACTTC
CASSLGGYYEQYF
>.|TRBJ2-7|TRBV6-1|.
TGTGCCACCGAATCACCCGCGTTCAATTCCGAGCAGTACTTC
CATESPAFNSEQYF
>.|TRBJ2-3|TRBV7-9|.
TGTTCCAGCAGCTTAGAACTAGCTGGCACGCAGTATTTT
CSSSLELAGTQYF
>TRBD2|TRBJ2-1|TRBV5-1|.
TGCGCCAGCAGCTTGGAGGCTAGCGGTCACAATGAGCAGTTCTTC
CASSLEASGHNEQFF
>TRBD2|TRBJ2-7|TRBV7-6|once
TGTGCCAGCAGCCTCAGACTAGCGGGAACGTACGAGCAGTACTTC
CASSLRLAGTYEQYF
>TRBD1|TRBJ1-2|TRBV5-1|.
TGCGCCAGCAGCAAGGGACAGGGCGGCGGCTACACCTTC
CASSKGQGGGYTF
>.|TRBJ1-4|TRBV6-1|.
TGTGCCAGCAGTGATAGCTTTGAACTGTTTTTT
CASSDSFELFF
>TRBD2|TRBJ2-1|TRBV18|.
TGTGCCAGCTCACCCCTCGGGACTAACCACAATGAGCAGTTCTTC
CASSPLGTNHNEQFF